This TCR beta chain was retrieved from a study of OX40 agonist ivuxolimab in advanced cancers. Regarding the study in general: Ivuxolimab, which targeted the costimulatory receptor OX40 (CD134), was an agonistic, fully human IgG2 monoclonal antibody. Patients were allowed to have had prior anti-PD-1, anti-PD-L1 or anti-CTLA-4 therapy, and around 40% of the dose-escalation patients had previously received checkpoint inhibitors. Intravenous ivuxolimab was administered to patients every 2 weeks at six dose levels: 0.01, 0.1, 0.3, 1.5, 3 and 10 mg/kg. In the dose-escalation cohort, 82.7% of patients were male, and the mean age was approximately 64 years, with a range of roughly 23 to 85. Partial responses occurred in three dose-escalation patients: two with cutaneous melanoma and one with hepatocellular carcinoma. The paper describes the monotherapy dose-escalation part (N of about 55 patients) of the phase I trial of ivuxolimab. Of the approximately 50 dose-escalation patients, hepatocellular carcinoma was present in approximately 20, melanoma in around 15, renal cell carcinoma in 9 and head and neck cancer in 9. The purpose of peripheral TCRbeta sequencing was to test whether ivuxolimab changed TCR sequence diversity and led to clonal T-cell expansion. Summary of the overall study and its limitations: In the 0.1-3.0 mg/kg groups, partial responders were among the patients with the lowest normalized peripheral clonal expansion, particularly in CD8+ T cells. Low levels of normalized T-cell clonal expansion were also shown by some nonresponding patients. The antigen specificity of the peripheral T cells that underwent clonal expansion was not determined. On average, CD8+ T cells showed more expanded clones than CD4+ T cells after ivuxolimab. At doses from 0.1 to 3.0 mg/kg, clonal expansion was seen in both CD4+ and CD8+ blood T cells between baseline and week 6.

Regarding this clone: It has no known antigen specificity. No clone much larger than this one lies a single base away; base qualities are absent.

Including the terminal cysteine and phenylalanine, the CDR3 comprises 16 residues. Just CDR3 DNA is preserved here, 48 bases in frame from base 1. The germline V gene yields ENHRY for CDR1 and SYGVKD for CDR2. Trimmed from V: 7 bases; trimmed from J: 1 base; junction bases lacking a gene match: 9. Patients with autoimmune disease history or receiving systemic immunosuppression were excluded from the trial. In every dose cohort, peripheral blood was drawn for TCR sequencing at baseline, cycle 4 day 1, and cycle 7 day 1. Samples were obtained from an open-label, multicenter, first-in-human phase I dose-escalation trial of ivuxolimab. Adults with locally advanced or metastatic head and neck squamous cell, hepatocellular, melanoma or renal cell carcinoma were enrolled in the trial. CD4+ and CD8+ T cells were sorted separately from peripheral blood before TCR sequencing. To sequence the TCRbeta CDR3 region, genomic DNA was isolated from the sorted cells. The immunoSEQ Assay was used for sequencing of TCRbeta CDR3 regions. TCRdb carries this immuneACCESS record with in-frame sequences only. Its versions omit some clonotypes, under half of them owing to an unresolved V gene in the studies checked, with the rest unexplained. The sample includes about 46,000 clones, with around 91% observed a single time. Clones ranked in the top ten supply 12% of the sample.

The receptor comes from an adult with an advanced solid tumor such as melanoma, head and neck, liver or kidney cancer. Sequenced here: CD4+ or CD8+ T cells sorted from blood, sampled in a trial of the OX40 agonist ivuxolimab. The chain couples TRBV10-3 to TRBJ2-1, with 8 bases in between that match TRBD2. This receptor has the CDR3 CAITPSSGSSYNEQFF. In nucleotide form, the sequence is TGTGCCATCACCCCGTCCAGCGGGAGTTCCTACAATGAGCAGTTCTTC.